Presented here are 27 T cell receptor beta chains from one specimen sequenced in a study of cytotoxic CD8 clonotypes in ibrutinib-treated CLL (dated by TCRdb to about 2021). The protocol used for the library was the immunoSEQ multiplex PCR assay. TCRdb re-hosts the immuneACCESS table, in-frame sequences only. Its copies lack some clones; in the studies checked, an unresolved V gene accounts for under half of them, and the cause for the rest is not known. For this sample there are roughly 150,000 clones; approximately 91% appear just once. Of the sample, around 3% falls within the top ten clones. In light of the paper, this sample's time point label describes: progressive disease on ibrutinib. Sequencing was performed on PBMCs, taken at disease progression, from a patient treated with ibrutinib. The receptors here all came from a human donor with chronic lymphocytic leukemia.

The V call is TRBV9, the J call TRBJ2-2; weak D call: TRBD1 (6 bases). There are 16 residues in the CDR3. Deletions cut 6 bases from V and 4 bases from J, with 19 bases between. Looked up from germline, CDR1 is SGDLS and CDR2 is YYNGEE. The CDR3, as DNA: TGTGCCAGCACCCCGAACAGGGCCATGGCCACCGGGGAGCTGTTTTTT. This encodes CASTPNRAMATGELFF.

The CDR3 region is CASSGQGLNGYTF. In DNA form, the CDR3 reads TGTGCCAGCAGTGGACAGGGATTGAATGGCTACACCTTC. The V call is TRBV2, the J call TRBJ1-2, with TRBD1 matching 7 bases. J gave up 6 bases and V 4 bases, and 5 bases lay outside the gene matches. The germline V gene encodes CDR1 SNHLY and CDR2 FYNNEI. CDR3 length: 13 amino acids. The whole variable domain, remainder taken from reference TRBV2 and TRBJ1-2, is EPEVTQTPSHQVTQMGQEVILRCVPISNHLYFYWYRQILGQKVEFLVSFYNNEISEKSEIFDDQFSVERPDGSNFTLKIRSTKLEDSAMYFCASSGQGLNGYTFGSGTRLTVV.

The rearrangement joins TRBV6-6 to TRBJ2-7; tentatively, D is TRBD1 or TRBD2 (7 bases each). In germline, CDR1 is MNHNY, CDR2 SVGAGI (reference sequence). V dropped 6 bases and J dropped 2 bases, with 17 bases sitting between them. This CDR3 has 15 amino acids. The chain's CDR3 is CASRGRDRLTYEQYF. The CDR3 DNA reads TGTGCCAGCAGGGGGAGGGACAGACTCACCTACGAGCAGTACTTC.

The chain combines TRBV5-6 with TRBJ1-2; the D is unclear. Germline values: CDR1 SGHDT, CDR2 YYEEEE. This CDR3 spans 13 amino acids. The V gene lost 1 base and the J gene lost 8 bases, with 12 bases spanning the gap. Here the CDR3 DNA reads TGTGCCAGCAGCTTGTGGTCCGTTGGGGGCTACACCTTC. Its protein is CASSLWSVGGYTF. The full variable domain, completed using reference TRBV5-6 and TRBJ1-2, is DAGVTQSPTHLIKTRGQQVTLRCSPKSGHDTVSWYQQALGQGPQFIFQYYEEEERQRGNFPDRFSGHQFPNYSSELNVNALLLGDSALYLCASSLWSVGGYTFGSGTRLTVV.

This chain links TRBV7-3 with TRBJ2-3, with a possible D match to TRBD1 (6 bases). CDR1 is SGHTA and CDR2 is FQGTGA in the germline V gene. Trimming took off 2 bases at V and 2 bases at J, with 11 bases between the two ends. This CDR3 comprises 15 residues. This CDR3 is CASSLAAGATDTQYF. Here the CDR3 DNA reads TGTGCCAGCAGCTTAGCAGCAGGGGCCACAGATACGCAGTATTTT.

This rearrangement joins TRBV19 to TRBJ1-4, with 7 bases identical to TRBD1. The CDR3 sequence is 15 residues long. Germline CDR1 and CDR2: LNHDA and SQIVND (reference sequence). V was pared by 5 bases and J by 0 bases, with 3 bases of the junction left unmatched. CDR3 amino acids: CASSVQGATNEKLFF. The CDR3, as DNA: TGTGCCAGTAGTGTGCAGGGGGCAACTAATGAAAAACTGTTTTTT.

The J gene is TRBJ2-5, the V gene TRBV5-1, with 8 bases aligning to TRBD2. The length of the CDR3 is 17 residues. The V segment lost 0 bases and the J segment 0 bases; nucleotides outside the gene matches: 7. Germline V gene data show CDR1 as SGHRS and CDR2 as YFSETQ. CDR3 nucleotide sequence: TGCGCCAGCAGCTTGGTGCTAGCGGGCCTGTACCAAGAGACCCAGTACTTC. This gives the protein CASSLVLAGLYQETQYF.

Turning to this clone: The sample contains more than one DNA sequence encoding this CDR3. Here the CDR3 reads CASSQGTGTEAFF. The DNA of the CDR3 is TGTGCCAGCAGCCAAGGAACTGGTACTGAAGCTTTCTTT. The chain couples TRBV14 to TRBJ1-1; D remains ambiguous. The CDR3 runs 13 residues. Trimming left V 1 base short and J 5 bases short, with 8 bases between. Germline V gene data show CDR1 as SGHDN and CDR2 as FVKESK.

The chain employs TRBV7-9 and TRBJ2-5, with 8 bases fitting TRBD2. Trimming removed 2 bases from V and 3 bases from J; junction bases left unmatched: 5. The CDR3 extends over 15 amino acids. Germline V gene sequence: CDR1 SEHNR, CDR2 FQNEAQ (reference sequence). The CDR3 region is CASSLYGGAKETQYF. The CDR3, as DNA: TGTGCCAGCAGCTTATACGGGGGGGCCAAAGAGACCCAGTACTTC.

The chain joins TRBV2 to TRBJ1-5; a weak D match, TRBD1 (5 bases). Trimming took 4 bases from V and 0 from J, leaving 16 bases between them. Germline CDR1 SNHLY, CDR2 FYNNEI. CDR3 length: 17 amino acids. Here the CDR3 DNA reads TGTGCCAGCAGTGGCCCGAGGGGATTATATAGCAATCAGCCCCAGCATTTT. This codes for CASSGPRGLYSNQPQHF. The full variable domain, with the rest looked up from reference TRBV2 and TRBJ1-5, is EPEVTQTPSHQVTQMGQEVILRCVPISNHLYFYWYRQILGQKVEFLVSFYNNEISEKSEIFDDQFSVERPDGSNFTLKIRSTKLEDSAMYFCASSGPRGLYSNQPQHFGDGTRLSIL.

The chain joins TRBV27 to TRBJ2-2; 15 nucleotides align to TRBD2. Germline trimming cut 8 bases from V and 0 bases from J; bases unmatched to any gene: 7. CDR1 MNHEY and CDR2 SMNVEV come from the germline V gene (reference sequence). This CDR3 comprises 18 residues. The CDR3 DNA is TGTGCCAGCGGCCCGGGACTAGCGGGGGGCGCGAACACCGGGGAGCTGTTTTTT. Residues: CASGPGLAGGANTGELFF.

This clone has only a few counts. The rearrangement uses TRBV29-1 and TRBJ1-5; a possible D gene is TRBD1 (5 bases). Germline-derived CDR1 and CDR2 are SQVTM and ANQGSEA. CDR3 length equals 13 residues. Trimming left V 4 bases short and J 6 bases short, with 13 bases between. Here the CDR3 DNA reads TGCAGCGTTGTTGGGGGTTTTGGTCAGCCCCAGCATTTT. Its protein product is CSVVGGFGQPQHF.

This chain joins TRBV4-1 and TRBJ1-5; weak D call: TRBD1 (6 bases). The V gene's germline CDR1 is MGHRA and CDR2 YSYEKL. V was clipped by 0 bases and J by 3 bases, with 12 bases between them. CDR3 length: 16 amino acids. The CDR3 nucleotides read TGCGCCAGCAGCCAAGATATGGACAGAATCAATCAGCCCCAGCATTTT. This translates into CASSQDMDRINQPQHF.

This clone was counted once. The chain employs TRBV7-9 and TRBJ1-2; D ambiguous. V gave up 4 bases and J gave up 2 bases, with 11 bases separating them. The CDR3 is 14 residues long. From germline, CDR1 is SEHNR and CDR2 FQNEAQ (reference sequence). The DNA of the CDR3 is TGTGCCAGCAGCTGGCCCCGGGCCAACTATGGCTACACCTTC. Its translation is CASSWPRANYGYTF.

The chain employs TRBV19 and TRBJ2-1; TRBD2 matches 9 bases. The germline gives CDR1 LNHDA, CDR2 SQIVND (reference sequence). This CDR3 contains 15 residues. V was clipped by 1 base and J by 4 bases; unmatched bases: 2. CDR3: CASSIGLAAYNEQFF. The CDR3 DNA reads TGTGCCAGTAGTATAGGACTAGCGGCTTACAATGAGCAGTTCTTC.

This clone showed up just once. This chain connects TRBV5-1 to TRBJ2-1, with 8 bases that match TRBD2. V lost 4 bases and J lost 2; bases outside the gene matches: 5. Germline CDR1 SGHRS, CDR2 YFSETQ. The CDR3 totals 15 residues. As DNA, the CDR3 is TGCGCCAGCAGCCCAGCGGGGGCCCCCTACAATGAGCAGTTCTTC. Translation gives CASSPAGAPYNEQFF.

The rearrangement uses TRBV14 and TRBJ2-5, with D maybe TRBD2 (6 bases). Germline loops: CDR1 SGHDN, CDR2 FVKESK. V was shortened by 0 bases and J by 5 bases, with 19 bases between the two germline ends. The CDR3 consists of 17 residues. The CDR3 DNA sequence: TGTGCCAGCAGCCAAGACCCGGGACTTCACAGAACGGAGACCCAGTACTTC. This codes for CASSQDPGLHRTETQYF.

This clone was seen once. CDR3 residues: CASSIFAGNNQPQHF. DNA of the CDR3: TGTGCCAGTAGTATATTTGCAGGGAACAATCAGCCCCAGCATTTT. V usage is TRBV19 and J usage is TRBJ1-5, with D perhaps TRBD1 (5 bases). V lost 2 bases and J lost 3, with 11 bases in between. CDR1 LNHDA and CDR2 SQIVND come from the germline V gene (reference sequence). The CDR3 is 15 residues long. The full variable domain, with the rest looked up from reference TRBV19 and TRBJ1-5, is DGGITQSPKYLFRKEGQNVTLSCEQNLNHDAMYWYRQDPGQGLRLIYYSQIVNDFQKGDIAEGYSVSREKKESFPLTVTSAQKNPTAFYLCASSIFAGNNQPQHFGDGTRLSIL.

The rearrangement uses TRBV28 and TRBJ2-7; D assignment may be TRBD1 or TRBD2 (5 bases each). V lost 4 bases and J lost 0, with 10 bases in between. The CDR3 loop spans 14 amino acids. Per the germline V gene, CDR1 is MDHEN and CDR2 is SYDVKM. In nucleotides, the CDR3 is TGTGCCAGCAGTTGGGACGGCAGCTCCTACGAGCAGTACTTC. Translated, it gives CASSWDGSSYEQYF.

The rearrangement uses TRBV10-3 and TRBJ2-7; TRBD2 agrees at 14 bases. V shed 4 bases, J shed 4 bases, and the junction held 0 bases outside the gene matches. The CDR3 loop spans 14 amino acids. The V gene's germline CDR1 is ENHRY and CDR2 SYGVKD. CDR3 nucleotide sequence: TGTGCCATCAGTGGACTAGCGGGAGGGTACGAGCAGTACTTC. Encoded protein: CAISGLAGGYEQYF.

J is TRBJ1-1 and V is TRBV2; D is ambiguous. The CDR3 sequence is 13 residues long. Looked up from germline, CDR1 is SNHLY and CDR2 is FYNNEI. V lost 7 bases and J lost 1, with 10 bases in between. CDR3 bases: TGTGCCAGCAAAGTAACGGGGAACACTGAAGCTTTCTTT. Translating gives CASKVTGNTEAFF. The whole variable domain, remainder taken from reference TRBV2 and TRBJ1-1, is EPEVTQTPSHQVTQMGQEVILRCVPISNHLYFYWYRQILGQKVEFLVSFYNNEISEKSEIFDDQFSVERPDGSNFTLKIRSTKLEDSAMYFCASKVTGNTEAFFGQGTRLTVV.

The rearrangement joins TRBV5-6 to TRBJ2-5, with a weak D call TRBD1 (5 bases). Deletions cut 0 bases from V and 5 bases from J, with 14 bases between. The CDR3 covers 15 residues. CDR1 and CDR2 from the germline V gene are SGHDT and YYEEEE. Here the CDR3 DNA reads TGTGCCAGCAGCTTGGCCTCGCCAGGGATGGAGACCCAGTACTTC. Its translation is CASSLASPGMETQYF.

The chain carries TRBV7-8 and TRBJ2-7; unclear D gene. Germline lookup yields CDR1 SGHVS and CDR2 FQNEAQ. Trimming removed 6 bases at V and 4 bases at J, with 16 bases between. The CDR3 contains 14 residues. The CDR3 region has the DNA TGTGCCAGCAGGCTCCGGACCGGATCTTACGAGCAGTACTTC. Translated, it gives CASRLRTGSYEQYF.

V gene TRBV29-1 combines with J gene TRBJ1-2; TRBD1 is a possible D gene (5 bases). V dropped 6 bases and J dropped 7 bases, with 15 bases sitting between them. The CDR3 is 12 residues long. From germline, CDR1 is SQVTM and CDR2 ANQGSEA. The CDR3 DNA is TGCAGCGTCCCGGACAAGGGCCGTGGCTACACCTTC. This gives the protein CSVPDKGRGYTF.

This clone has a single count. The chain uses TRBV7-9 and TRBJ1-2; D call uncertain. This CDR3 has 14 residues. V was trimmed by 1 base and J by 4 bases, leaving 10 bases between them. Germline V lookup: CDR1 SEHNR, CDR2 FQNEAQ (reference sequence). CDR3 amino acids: CASSLGGTGYGYTF. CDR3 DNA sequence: TGTGCCAGCAGCTTAGGGGGAACGGGCTATGGCTACACCTTC. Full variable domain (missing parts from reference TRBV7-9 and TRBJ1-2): DTGVSQNPRHKITKRGQNVTFRCDPISEHNRLYWYRQTLGQGPEFLTYFQNEAQLEKSRLLSDRFSAERPKGSFSTLEIQRTEQGDSAMYLCASSLGGTGYGYTFGSGTRLTVV.

CDR3 residues: CASSSTGGRGRYGYTF. The CDR3 nucleotides read TGTGCCAGCAGTTCCACCGGGGGCAGGGGGAGGTATGGCTACACCTTC. V and J are TRBV6-5 and TRBJ1-2; 7 nucleotides align to TRBD1. The V gene's germline CDR1 is MNHEY and CDR2 SVGAGI. This CDR3 contains 16 residues. The V segment lost 4 bases and the J segment 5 bases; nucleotides outside the gene matches: 13.

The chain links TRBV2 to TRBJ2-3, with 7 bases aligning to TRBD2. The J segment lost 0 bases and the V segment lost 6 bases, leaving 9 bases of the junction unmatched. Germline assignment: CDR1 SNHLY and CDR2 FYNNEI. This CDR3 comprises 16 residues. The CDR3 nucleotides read TGTGCCAGCAGGCCTTCTAGCGGCTCTAGCACAGATACGCAGTATTTT. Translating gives CASRPSSGSSTDTQYF.